One sample yielded the 5 T cell receptor beta chains listed below, sequenced in a study of cytomegalovirus exposure and HLA in healthy donors. The study ran its PCR with 60 Vbeta and 13 Jbeta primers. Here immunoSEQ multiplex PCR was the method, and the copy in TCRdb shows in-frame clones only, minus some. The table lists fewer than 90,000 clones, about 80% of them singletons. The sequencing input was PBMCs. Receptors originate from a man aged 30 to 39 in good health and CMV-seropositive.

This clone turned up a few times. The V gene is TRBV5-1, the J gene TRBJ1-6; 7 positions match TRBD1. With 6 bases clipped from V and 7 bases from J, the junction kept 7 bases outside the gene matches. The CDR3 is 14 amino acids. Germline V gives CDR1 SGHRS, CDR2 YFSETQ. This CDR3 reads CASKLTGPNSPLHF. The CDR3, as DNA: TGCGCCAGCAAACTGACAGGGCCGAATTCACCCCTCCACTTT.

V usage is TRBV2 and J usage is TRBJ1-5; D uncertain. Trimming pared 6 bases from V and 4 bases from J, leaving 13 bases between. Germline loops: CDR1 SNHLY, CDR2 FYNNEI. The CDR3 runs to 14 residues. In DNA form, the CDR3 reads TGTGCCAGCAGGGGTCTCACGGGGAATCAGCCCCAGCATTTT. Protein: CASRGLTGNQPQHF.

The gene calls are TRBV5-1 and TRBJ1-1, with D possibly matching TRBD1 (5 bases). CDR1 and CDR2 (germline): SGHRS, YFSETQ. This CDR3 is built from 14 residues. Trimming took off 7 bases at V and 3 bases at J, with 16 bases between the two ends. The CDR3 here is CASGAGRGDTEAFF. CDR3 DNA: TGCGCCAGCGGGGCGGGGAGAGGGGACACTGAAGCTTTCTTT.

The chain uses TRBV5-1 and TRBJ2-3, with 7 bases aligning to TRBD1. CDR1 and CDR2 from the germline V gene are SGHRS and YFSETQ. The trim removed 4 bases at V and 4 bases at J, leaving 9 bases unmatched. This CDR3 spans 15 amino acids. The CDR3 DNA follows: TGCGCCAGCAGCCCCATAGGACAGGCCCCAGATACGCAGTATTTT. It yields the protein CASSPIGQAPDTQYF.

CDR3 in amino acids: CASSQEVRGSNYGYTF. In DNA, the CDR3 is TGTGCCAGCAGCCAAGAAGTCAGGGGCTCGAACTATGGCTACACCTTC. The rearrangement joins TRBV4-2 to TRBJ1-2; weak D call: TRBD1 (6 bases). Germline CDR1 reads LGHNA; CDR2 reads YNFKEQ. CDR3 length equals 16 residues. With 0 bases removed from V and 2 bases from J, the gap between germline ends came to 13 bases.